This T cell receptor beta chain was profiled in a study of shared clonotypes between healthy human individuals. The assay was immunoSEQ multiplex PCR, and TCRdb's table has in-frame clones only and misses some. The sample records roughly 850,000 clones, 96% being singletons. Naive CD8 cells lacked CD45RO and underwent positive selection for CCR7, leaving out terminally differentiated effector memory CD45RA+ cells. This sequence was found in a man between 25 and 39 years old in good health. The sample consisted of naive CD8+ T cells sorted from blood.

CDR3 bases: TGTGCCAGCAGCTTGGCACCGGGGCCCACCGGGGAGCTGTTTTTT. It yields the protein CASSLAPGPTGELFF. This rearrangement joins TRBV5-4 to TRBJ2-2; D possibly matches TRBD1 or TRBD2 (5 bases each). Between the trimmed V and J ends, which lost 0 bases and 4 bases, there was a span of 10 bases. CDR3 length: 15 residues. Per the germline V gene, CDR1 is SGHNT and CDR2 is YYREEE (reference sequence).